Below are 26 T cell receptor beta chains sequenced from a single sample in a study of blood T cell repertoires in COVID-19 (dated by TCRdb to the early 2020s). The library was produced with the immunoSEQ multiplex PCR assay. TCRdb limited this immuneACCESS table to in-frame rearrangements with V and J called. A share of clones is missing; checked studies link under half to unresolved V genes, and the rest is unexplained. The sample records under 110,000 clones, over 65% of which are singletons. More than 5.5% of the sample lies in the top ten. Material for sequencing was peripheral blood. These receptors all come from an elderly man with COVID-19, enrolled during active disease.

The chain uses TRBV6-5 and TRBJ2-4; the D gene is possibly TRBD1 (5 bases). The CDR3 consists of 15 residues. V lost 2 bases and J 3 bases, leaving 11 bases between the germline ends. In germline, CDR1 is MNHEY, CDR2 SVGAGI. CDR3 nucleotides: TGTGCCAGCAGTTACGGACAAGGTTTCAAAAACATTCAGTACTTC. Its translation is CASSYGQGFKNIQYF.

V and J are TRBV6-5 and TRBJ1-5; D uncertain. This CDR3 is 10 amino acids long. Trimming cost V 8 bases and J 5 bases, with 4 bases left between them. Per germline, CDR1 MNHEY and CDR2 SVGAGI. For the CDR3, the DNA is TGTGCCAGCCGGGATCAGCCCCAGCATTTT. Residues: CASRDQPQHF.

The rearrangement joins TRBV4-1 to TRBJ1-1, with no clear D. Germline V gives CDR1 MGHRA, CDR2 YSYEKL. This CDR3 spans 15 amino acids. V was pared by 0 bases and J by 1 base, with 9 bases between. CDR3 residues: CASSQESAGNTEAFF. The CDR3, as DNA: TGCGCCAGCAGCCAAGAGAGCGCGGGGAACACTGAAGCTTTCTTT.

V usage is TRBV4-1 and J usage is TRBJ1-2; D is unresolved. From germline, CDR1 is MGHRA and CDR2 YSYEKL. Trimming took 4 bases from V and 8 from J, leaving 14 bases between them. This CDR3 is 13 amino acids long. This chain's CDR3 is CASSPARRSGYTF. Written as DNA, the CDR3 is TGCGCCAGCAGCCCCGCTCGAAGAAGCGGCTACACCTTC.

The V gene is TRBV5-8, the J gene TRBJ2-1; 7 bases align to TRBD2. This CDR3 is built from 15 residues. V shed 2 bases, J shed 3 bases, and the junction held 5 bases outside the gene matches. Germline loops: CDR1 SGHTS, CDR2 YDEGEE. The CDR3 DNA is TGTGCCAGCAGCTTTCCGACTAGCCGCTACAATGAGCAGTTCTTC. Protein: CASSFPTSRYNEQFF.

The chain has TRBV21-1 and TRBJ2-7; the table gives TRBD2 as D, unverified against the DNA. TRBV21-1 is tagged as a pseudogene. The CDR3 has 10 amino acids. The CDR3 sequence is CASTFYEQYF. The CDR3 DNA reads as TGTGCCAGCACCTTCTACGAGCAGTACTTC.

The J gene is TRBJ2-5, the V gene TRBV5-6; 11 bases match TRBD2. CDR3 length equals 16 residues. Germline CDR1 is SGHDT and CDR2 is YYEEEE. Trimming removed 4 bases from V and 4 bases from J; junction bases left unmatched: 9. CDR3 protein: CASSGLAGQVVETQYF. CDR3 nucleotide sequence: TGTGCCAGCAGCGGACTAGCGGGTCAGGTCGTAGAGACCCAGTACTTC.

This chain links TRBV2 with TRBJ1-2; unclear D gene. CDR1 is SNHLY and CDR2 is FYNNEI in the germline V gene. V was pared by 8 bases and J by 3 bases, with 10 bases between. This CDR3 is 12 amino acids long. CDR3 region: CASEPTDYGYTF. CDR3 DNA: TGTGCCAGCGAACCCACTGACTATGGCTACACCTTC.

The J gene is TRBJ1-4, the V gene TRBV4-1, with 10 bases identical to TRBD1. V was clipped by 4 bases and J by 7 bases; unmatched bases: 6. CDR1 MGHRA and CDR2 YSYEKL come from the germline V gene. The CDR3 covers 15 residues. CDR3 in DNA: TGCGCCAGCAGCCCCGGGACAGGGGTGGCTGAAAAACTGTTTTTT. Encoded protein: CASSPGTGVAEKLFF.

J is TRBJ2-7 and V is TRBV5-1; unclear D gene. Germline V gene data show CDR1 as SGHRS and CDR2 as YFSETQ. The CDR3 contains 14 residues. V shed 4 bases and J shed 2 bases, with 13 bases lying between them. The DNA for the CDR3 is TGCGCCAGCAGCCCTAATGTCCGTCCCTACGAGCAGTACTTC. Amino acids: CASSPNVRPYEQYF. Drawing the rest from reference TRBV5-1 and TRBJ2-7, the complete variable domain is KAGVTQTPRYLIKTRGQQVTLSCSPISGHRSVSWYQQTPGQGLQFLFEYFSETQRNKGNFPGRFSGRQFSNSRSEMNVSTLELGDSALYLCASSPNVRPYEQYFGPGTRLTVT.

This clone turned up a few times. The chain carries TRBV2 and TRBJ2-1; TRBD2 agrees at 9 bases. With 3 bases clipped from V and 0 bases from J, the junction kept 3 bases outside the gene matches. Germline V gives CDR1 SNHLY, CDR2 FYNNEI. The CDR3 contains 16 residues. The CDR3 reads CASSDSGSASYNEQFF. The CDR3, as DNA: TGTGCCAGCAGTGATAGCGGGAGCGCCTCCTACAATGAGCAGTTCTTC. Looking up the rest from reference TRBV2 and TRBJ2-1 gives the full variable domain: EPEVTQTPSHQVTQMGQEVILRCVPISNHLYFYWYRQILGQKVEFLVSFYNNEISEKSEIFDDQFSVERPDGSNFTLKIRSTKLEDSAMYFCASSDSGSASYNEQFFGPGTRLTVL.

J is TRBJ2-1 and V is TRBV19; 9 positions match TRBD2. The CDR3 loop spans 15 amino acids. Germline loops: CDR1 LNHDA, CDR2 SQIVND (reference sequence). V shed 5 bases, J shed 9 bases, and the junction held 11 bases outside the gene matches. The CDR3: CASSVPSGNPGEQFF. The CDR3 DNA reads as TGTGCCAGTAGTGTTCCTAGCGGGAACCCTGGTGAGCAGTTCTTC.

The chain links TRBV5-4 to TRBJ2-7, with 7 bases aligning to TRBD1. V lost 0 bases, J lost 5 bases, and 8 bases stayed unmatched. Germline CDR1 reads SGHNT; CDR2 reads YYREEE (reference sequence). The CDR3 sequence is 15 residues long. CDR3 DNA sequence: TGTGCCAGCAGCTTGGCGGTGACAGGGCCAGACGAGCAGTACTTC. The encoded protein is CASSLAVTGPDEQYF.

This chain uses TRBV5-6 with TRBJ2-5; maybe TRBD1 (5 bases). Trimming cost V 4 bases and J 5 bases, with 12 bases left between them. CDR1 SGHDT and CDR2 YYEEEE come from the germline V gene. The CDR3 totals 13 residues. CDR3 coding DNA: TGTGCCAGCAGCCCTCCCTCAGGGGAGACCCAGTACTTC. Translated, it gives CASSPPSGETQYF.

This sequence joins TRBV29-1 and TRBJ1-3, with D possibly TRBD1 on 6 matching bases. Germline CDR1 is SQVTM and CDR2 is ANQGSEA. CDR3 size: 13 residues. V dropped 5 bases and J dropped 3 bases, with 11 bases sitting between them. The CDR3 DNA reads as TGCAGCGTTCGTACAGGGTTTGGAAACACCATATATTTT. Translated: CSVRTGFGNTIYF.

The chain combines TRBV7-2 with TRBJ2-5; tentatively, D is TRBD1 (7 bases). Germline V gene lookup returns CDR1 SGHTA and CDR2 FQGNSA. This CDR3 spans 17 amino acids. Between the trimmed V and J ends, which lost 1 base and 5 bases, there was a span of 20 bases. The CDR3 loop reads CASSLGAALAGGETQYF. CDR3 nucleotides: TGTGCCAGCAGCTTAGGAGCGGCACTGGCAGGGGGGGAGACCCAGTACTTC.

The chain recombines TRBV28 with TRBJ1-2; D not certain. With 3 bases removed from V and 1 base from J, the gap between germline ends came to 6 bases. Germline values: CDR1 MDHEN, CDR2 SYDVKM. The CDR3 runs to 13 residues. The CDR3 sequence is CASSLRVNYGYTF. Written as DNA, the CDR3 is TGTGCCAGCAGTTTGAGGGTTAACTATGGCTACACCTTC.

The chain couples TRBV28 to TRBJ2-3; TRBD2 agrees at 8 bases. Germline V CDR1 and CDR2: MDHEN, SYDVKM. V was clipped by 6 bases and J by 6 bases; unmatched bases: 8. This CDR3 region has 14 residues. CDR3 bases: TGTGCCAGCAGCCCTAACGGGAGGGAGGATACGCAGTATTTT. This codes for CASSPNGREDTQYF.

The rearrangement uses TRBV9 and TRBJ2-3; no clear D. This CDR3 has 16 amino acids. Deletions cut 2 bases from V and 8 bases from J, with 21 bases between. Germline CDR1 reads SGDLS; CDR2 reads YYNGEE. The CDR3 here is CASSVRPVPNSGTQYF. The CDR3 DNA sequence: TGTGCCAGCAGCGTGCGACCGGTGCCTAATTCAGGTACGCAGTATTTT.

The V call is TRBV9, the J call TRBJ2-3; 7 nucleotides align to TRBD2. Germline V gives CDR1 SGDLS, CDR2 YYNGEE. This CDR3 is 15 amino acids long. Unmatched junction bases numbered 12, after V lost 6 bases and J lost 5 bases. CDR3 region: CASTPTGLGGDTQYF. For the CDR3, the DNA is TGTGCCAGCACACCGACCGGACTAGGAGGAGATACGCAGTATTTT.

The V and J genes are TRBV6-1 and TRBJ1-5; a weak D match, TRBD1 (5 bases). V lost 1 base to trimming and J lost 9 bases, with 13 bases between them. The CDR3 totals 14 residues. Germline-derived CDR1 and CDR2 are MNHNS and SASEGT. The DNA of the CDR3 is TGTGCCAGCAGTGAAGTTGGGGCTTCCACGCCCCAGCATTTT. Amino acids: CASSEVGASTPQHF.

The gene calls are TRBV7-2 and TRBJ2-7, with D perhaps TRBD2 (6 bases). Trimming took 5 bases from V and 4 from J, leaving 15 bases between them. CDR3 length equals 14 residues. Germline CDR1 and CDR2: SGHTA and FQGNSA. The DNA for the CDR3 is TGTGCCAGCAGCGTATCCGGGACTGGTTACGAGCAGTACTTC. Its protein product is CASSVSGTGYEQYF.

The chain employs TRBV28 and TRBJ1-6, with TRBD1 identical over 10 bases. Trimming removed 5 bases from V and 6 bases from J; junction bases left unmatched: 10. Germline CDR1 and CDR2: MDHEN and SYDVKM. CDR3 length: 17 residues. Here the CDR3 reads CASSGGTGETINSPLHF. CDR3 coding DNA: TGTGCCAGCAGTGGCGGGACAGGGGAAACGATTAATTCACCCCTCCACTTT.

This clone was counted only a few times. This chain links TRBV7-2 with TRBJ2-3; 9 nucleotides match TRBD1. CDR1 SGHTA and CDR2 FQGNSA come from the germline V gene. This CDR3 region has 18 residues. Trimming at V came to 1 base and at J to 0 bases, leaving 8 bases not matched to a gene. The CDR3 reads CASSLGVRTGASTDTQYF. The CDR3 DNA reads TGTGCCAGCAGCTTAGGGGTTCGGACAGGGGCTAGCACAGATACGCAGTATTTT.

The CDR3 spells CASSDLSGSSSYNEQFF. The CDR3, as DNA: TGTGCCAGCAGTGATTTGAGCGGGTCGAGCTCCTACAATGAGCAGTTCTTC. The J gene is TRBJ2-1, the V gene TRBV6-1; TRBD2 is a possible D gene (6 bases). Germline V gives CDR1 MNHNS, CDR2 SASEGT. The V gene lost 3 bases and the J gene lost 0 bases, with 15 bases spanning the gap. The CDR3 totals 17 residues.

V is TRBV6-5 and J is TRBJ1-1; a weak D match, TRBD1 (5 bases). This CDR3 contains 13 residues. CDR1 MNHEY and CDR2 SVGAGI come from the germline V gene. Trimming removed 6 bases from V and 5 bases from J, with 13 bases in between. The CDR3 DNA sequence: TGTGCCAGCAGCCAGACGGGGGGAACTGAAGCTTTCTTT. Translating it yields CASSQTGGTEAFF.